This section outlines one TCR beta chain sequence together with its context. Which antigen it targets is not known. No per-base quality is available; no much larger clone lies one base away. To sequence the TCRbeta CDR3 region, genomic DNA was isolated from the sorted cells. The immunoSEQ Assay was used to sequence the TCRbeta CDR3 regions. Here the immuneACCESS table is served through TCRdb, limited to in-frame sequences with V and J called. Missing clones are a known gap in these copies; in checked studies unresolved V genes cover under half, and the rest lacks a known reason. This sample is represented by 60,000 or so clones; about 94% of them were singletons. Roughly 18% of the sample is taken by the ten largest. Patients with autoimmune disease history or receiving systemic immunosuppression were excluded from the trial. Peripheral blood for TCR sequencing was collected from all dose cohorts at baseline, on cycle 4 day 1, and on cycle 7 day 1. The samples were drawn from a first-in-human, open-label, multicenter phase I dose-escalation trial of ivuxolimab. The trial enrolled adults with locally advanced or metastatic head and neck squamous cell, hepatocellular, melanoma or renal cell carcinoma. Before TCR sequencing, CD4+ T cells and CD8+ T cells from peripheral blood were sorted into separate populations.

The data belong to a study of OX40 agonist ivuxolimab in advanced cancers. About the full investigation: Ivuxolimab was an agonistic, fully human IgG2 monoclonal antibody directed against OX40 (CD134), a costimulatory receptor. The dose-escalation cohort was about 83% male with a mean age of about 60 years, ranging from roughly 23 to 80. Prior anti-PD-1, anti-PD-L1 or anti-CTLA-4 therapy was permitted, and 40% of dose-escalation patients had received checkpoint inhibitors. Intravenous ivuxolimab was administered to patients every 2 weeks at six dose levels: 0.01, 0.1, 0.3, 1.5, 3 and 10 mg/kg. Partial responses occurred in three dose-escalation patients: two with cutaneous melanoma and one with hepatocellular carcinoma. Of the roughly 54 patients in dose escalation, some 19 had hepatocellular carcinoma, some 15 had melanoma, 9 had renal cell carcinoma and 9 had head and neck cancer. The paper reports the monotherapy dose-escalation portion (N of about 54 patients) of the phase I ivuxolimab trial. Peripheral TCRbeta sequencing aimed to test whether ivuxolimab altered TCR sequence diversity and caused clonal T-cell expansion.

Overall results and qualifications from the work: In the 0.1-3.0 mg/kg groups, partial responders had among the lowest normalized peripheral clonal expansion, particularly in CD8+ T cells. After ivuxolimab, more expanded clones were found on average in CD8+ T cells than in CD4+ T cells. Low levels of normalized T-cell clonal expansion were also shown by some nonresponding patients. Clonal expansion of both CD4+ and CD8+ blood T cells was observed from baseline to week 6 at doses 0.1 to 3.0 mg/kg. Which antigens the clonally expanded peripheral T cells were specific for was not determined.

The germline V gene (reference sequence) provides CDR1 MNHNY and CDR2 SVGAGI. After removal of 6 bases from V and 0 bases from J, the junction retains 3 bases not matched to a gene. The CDR3 measures 14 amino acids from cysteine to phenylalanine. Only CDR3 DNA remains: 42 bases, in frame from the first base. This TCR was sampled from an adult with an advanced solid tumor such as melanoma, head and neck, liver or kidney cancer. The material was CD4+ or CD8+ T cells sorted from blood, obtained in a trial of the OX40 agonist ivuxolimab. The sequence is built from TRBV6-6 and TRBJ2-3; TRBD2 aligns with 7 central bases. CDR3 sequence: CASSQAGSTDTQYF. The DNA is TGTGCCAGCAGCCAAGCGGGAAGCACAGATACGCAGTATTTT.